The 12 T cell receptor beta chains given below trace back to one sample, sequenced in a study of blood T cells in healthy people across ages. A second about 7 to 11 cycle PCR used barcoded and J-beta primers. Each CDR3 protein gets one entry after TCRdb re-called the 5' RACE reads with MiXCR. The sample includes 700,000 or so distinct CDR3 sequences, 40% to 45% seen only once; the top ten take roughly 30%. Sequenced: blood. The receptors here all came from a man at least 80 years old in good health.

About this clonotype: Sequence at one end of the junction differs from germline and may be a read error. The rearrangement uses TRBV12-3 or TRBV12-4 and TRBJ2-2; a possible D gene is TRBD1 (6 bases). This CDR3 spans 15 amino acids. CDR3: CASSLTGSGTGELFF. For the CDR3, the DNA is TGTGCCAGCAGTTTAACAGGGTCCGGCACCGGGGAACTGTTTTTT.

This clonotype has just a few counts. The chain couples TRBV29-1 to TRBJ2-1, with TRBD1 matching over 11 bases. Gene TRBJ2-7 matches the end of the DNA better, so the J call may be wrong. The CDR3 has 14 amino acids. Germline V CDR1 and CDR2: SQVTM, ANQGSEA. This chain's CDR3 is CSVRDRGFDNEQYF. For the CDR3, the DNA is TGCAGCGTCAGGGACAGGGGGTTCGACAATGAGCAGTACTTC.

The chain links TRBV2 to TRBJ1-5; D perhaps matches TRBD1 (6 bases). This CDR3 spans 15 amino acids. Trimming shortened V by 6 bases and J by 2 bases, and 14 bases separated the two germline ends. Germline CDR1 SNHLY, CDR2 FYNNEI. The CDR3 protein is CASRRGMRGNQPQHF. As DNA, the CDR3 is TGTGCCAGCAGGAGGGGGATGAGGGGCAATCAGCCCCAGCATTTT.

The chain links TRBV4-1 to TRBJ2-5, with D tentatively TRBD2 (5 bases). V lost 0 bases and J 5 bases, leaving 19 bases between the germline ends. The CDR3 length is 17 residues. Germline V CDR1 and CDR2: MGHRA, YSYEKL. The CDR3 coding sequence is TGCGCCAGCAGCCAAGATCCGGCGAGTCCTAGCAGGGAGACCCAGTACTTC. Translated, it gives CASSQDPASPSRETQYF.

The sample holds one count of this clonotype. This chain links TRBV3-1 with TRBJ1-1, with unresolved D. Per the germline V gene, CDR1 is LGHDT and CDR2 is YNNKEL (reference sequence). V was trimmed by 1 base and J by 2 bases, leaving 11 bases between them. CDR3 length equals 15 residues. The CDR3 protein is CASSQAPGRNTEAFF. The CDR3 DNA reads TGTGCCAGCAGCCAAGCACCGGGGAGAAACACTGAAGCTTTCTTT.

The chain carries TRBV29-1 and TRBJ2-3; 8 bases map to TRBD1. This CDR3 is built from 14 residues. The germline V gene has CDR1 SQVTM and CDR2 ANQGSEA. With V trimmed by 4 bases and J by 2 bases, 5 bases remained unmatched. CDR3 region: CSVVAGQATDTQYF. The DNA for the CDR3 is TGCAGCGTTGTTGCGGGACAGGCCACAGATACGCAGTATTTT.

The V and J genes are TRBV20-1 and TRBJ2-5; D possibly matches TRBD1 or TRBD2 (5 bases each). CDR3 size: 13 residues. Germline CDR1 is DFQATT and CDR2 is SNEGSKA (reference sequence). V lost 0 bases to trimming and J lost 4 bases, with 9 bases between them. This CDR3 is CSARDEGPETQYF. The CDR3 DNA reads TGCAGTGCTAGAGATGAGGGGCCAGAGACCCAGTACTTC.

In the case of this clonotype: A single base separates this from a much larger clone, so it may be a read error. The chain has TRBV10-3 and TRBJ2-5; TRBD2 might be the D (5 bases). Germline assignment: CDR1 ENHRY and CDR2 SYGVKD. Trimming removed 7 bases from V and 11 bases from J, with 20 bases in between. This CDR3 is built from 13 residues. In DNA, the CDR3 is TGTGCCATCATGCCCGGGGATTCGAATGAGCAGTACTTC. It yields the protein CAIMPGDSNEQYF.

This chain uses TRBV28 with TRBJ2-3, with TRBD2 matching 11 bases. The trim removed 4 bases at V and 0 bases at J, leaving 12 bases unmatched. Germline V gene sequence: CDR1 MDHEN, CDR2 SYDVKM. The CDR3 spans 19 residues. The CDR3, as DNA: TGTGCCAGCAGTTCATACGGGCTAGCGGGAGGTATTAGCACAGATACGCAGTATTTT. Residues: CASSSYGLAGGISTDTQYF. Based on the CDR3 plus reference TRBV28 and TRBJ2-3, the full variable domain is DVKVTQSSRYLVKRTGEKVFLECVQDMDHENMFWYRQDPGLGLRLIYFSYDVKMKEKGDIPEGYSVSREKKERFSLILESASTNQTSMYLCASSSYGLAGGISTDTQYFGPGTRLTVL.

The chain recombines TRBV21-1 with TRBJ2-1; the D call in the table, TRBD2, was not verified against the DNA. TRBV21-1 is a pseudogene segment. The CDR3 is 16 residues long. In DNA form, the CDR3 reads TGTGCCAGCAGCAAGGGAGGGAGGGCCCTAACAGGTGAGCAGTTCTTC. Its protein is CASSKGGRALTGEQFF.

This clonotype was counted a few times. The chain recombines TRBV20-1 with TRBJ2-7, with 9 bases identical to TRBD2. Germline CDR1 is DFQATT and CDR2 is SNEGSKA (reference sequence). V lost 3 bases and J lost 4; bases outside the gene matches: 4. The CDR3 covers 13 residues. The CDR3 coding sequence is TGCAGTGCTAGGTTCCTAGCGGGATACGAGCAGTACTTC. Translation gives CSARFLAGYEQYF.

The chain recombines TRBV30 with TRBJ2-7, with D unresolved. The germline gives CDR1 GTSNPN, CDR2 SVGIG (reference sequence). Trimming removed 2 bases from V and 5 bases from J, with 4 bases in between. The CDR3 extends over 10 amino acids. For the CDR3, the DNA is TGTGCCTGGAGTCAAAACGAGCAGTACTTC. Its translation: CAWSQNEQYF.